This T cell receptor beta chain was sequenced in a study of glioma-infiltrating T cells after dendritic cell vaccination. Trimming shortened V by 6 bases and J by 6 bases, and 11 bases separated the two germline ends. The CDR3 is 12 amino acids. Germline V gives CDR1 MNHEY, CDR2 SVGAGI. Fresh-frozen tumor tissue and more than two years of survival data were available for all. No glioblastoma patient carried an isocitrate dehydrogenase mutation. The table came from immunoSEQ multiplex PCR; TCRdb's copy has only in-frame clones and leaves some out. Here the sample spans around 90,000 clones, over 60% being singletons.

The clonotype was recovered from a human donor with glioblastoma. This sample comprised blood, obtained before dendritic cell vaccination. This sequence joins TRBV6-5 and TRBJ1-1; tentatively, D is TRBD1 (6 bases). The CDR3 region is CASSTGQSEAFF. CDR3 nucleotide sequence: TGTGCCAGCAGCACCGGACAGTCTGAAGCTTTCTTT.